A selection of T cell receptor beta chains follows, all from one sample in a study of cytomegalovirus exposure and HLA in healthy donors. TCRdb's table, derived via immunoSEQ multiplex PCR, lists solely in-frame clones and lacks some. The sample shows roughly 130,000 clones, 76% of them seen only once. Sequenced input: PBMCs. The receptors stem from a man aged 40-55 years in good health and CMV-seronegative. The conserved cysteine and the conserved F or W are not part of the CDR3 here. Each record gives: V gene, D gene, J gene, CDR3 protein. A D gene is named only where the DNA matches it firmly.

TRBV6-1	-	TRBJ1-1	ASQTVMNTEAF
TRBV19	TRBD1	TRBJ2-7	ASSKRDRLYEQY
TRBV6-5	-	TRBJ1-1	ASSPIQSLNTEAF
TRBV20-1	-	TRBJ2-5	SAAREDSQY
TRBV18	-	TRBJ1-4	ASSETVKPNEKLF
TRBV7-9	-	TRBJ1-1	SSSPSSLGAF
TRBV4-3	TRBD2	TRBJ2-1	ASSQAQTGGPSYNEQF
TRBV28	TRBD1	TRBJ2-4	ASSDRDKNSQY
TRBV19	TRBD1	TRBJ1-2	ASSKGQVYGYT
TRBV20-1	-	TRBJ2-1	SAGQVGEQF
TRBV4-2	TRBD2	TRBJ2-7	ASSQDLRLAGGPYEQY
TRBV27	TRBD2	TRBJ2-1	ASAILAGVYNEQF
TRBV28	TRBD2	TRBJ2-1	ASSLRRETYNEQF
TRBV2	TRBD1	TRBJ1-5	ASTGQGAGQPQH
TRBV18	-	TRBJ1-2	ASSPRQFTNYGYT
TRBV29-1	-	TRBJ1-4	SVEDEGLF
TRBV4-1	-	TRBJ2-7	ASSQDPRGFNYEQY
TRBV7-2	-	TRBJ2-2	ASSFSVGELF
TRBV19	TRBD1	TRBJ2-7	ASSQGAGGEQY
TRBV4-1	TRBD1	TRBJ2-5	ASSHLDRVQETQY
TRBV11-2	TRBD1	TRBJ2-7	ASSFSRGFEQY
TRBV2	-	TRBJ2-7	ASSQIYEQY
TRBV7-2	TRBD1	TRBJ2-5	ASSPGTVETQY
TRBV29-1	-	TRBJ1-2	SVERSNYGYT
TRBV30	-	TRBJ1-3	AWSVRDTGNTIY
TRBV28	TRBD1	TRBJ1-5	ASSSLGQGSQPQH
TRBV4-1	TRBD1	TRBJ1-2	ASSQEQGWEGYT
TRBV4-1	TRBD1	TRBJ2-5	ASSQPDRVQETQY
TRBV21-1	-	TRBJ1-4	ASSPLRKGQATNEKLF
TRBV11-3	-	TRBJ2-7	ASSLDSGVGEQY
TRBV4-3	TRBD1	TRBJ2-5	ASKNRGQETQY